The 7 T cell receptor beta chains below come from one sample, sequenced in a study of T cells in Graves' hyperthyroidism and ophthalmopathy. The investigators amplified TCR beta CDR3 regions from RNA transcripts. Initially, a first-round RT-PCR of the TCR CDR3 employed the HTBI primer set. TCRdb analysed the multiplex PCR reads with MiXCR anew, one entry per CDR3 protein. The sample includes fewer than 650,000 distinct CDR3 sequences, roughly 15% of them seen just once. Sample: blood. The receptors derive from a woman in her thirties or forties with Graves' ophthalmopathy.

This clonotype was picked up a small number of times. The chain has TRBV28 and TRBJ2-4; possible D gene TRBD2, 5 bases. Trimming left V 0 bases short and J 1 base short, with 10 bases between. Germline CDR1 reads MDHEN; CDR2 reads SYDVKM. The CDR3 length is 16 residues. CDR3 residues: CASSLWGSVAKNIQYF. The CDR3 DNA follows: TGTGCCAGCAGTTTATGGGGTAGCGTGGCCAAAAACATTCAGTACTTC.

Details on this clonotype: Since a much larger clone is just one base distant, this may be a read error. The conserved phenylalanine or tryptophan normally closing the CDR3 is absent here, so this likely arose from a read error. V and J are TRBV7-2 and TRBJ2-7; 8 nucleotides match TRBD2. Germline CDR1 SGHTA, CDR2 FQGNSA. V shed 3 bases, J shed 2 bases, and the junction held 6 bases outside the gene matches. The CDR3 sequence is 15 residues long. CDR3 bases: TGTGCCAGCAGCTTTATTAGCGGGGCCGCCTACGAGCAGTACTCC. Translated, it gives CASSFISGAAYEQYS.

This clonotype was counted ten times or more. The rearrangement uses TRBV30 and TRBJ1-2; weak D call: TRBD1 (6 bases). V was shortened by 0 bases and J by 1 base, with 12 bases between the two germline ends. CDR3 length: 15 amino acids. Germline V lookup: CDR1 GTSNPN, CDR2 SVGIG (reference sequence). The CDR3: CAWSVDRPLNYGYTF. The DNA of the CDR3 is TGTGCCTGGAGTGTAGACAGGCCCCTTAACTATGGCTACACCTTC.

This clonotype came up many times. This sequence joins TRBV11-2 and TRBJ2-7, with TRBD1 identical over 8 bases. From germline, CDR1 is SGHAT and CDR2 FQNNGV. The CDR3 consists of 16 residues. The J segment lost 0 bases and the V segment lost 4 bases, leaving 8 bases of the junction unmatched. The CDR3 nucleotides are TGTGCCAGCAGCTCCCAGGGGGCCGGGAGCTCCTACGAGCAGTACTTC. This sequence encodes CASSSQGAGSSYEQYF.

This clonotype was seen at least ten times. The chain joins TRBV29-1 to TRBJ2-7; TRBD1 might be the D (6 bases). CDR3 length: 15 amino acids. Germline CDR1 is SQVTM and CDR2 is ANQGSEA. The V end lost 5 bases, the J end lost 2 bases, and 19 bases lay between the germline ends. The DNA for the CDR3 is TGCAGCGTTTCGCCCGAAGGGGGATTCACCTACGAGCAGTACTTC. Amino acids: CSVSPEGGFTYEQYF.

This clonotype occurred many times. At one end the junction does not follow the germline gene, possibly because of a read error. The J gene is TRBJ1-2, the V gene TRBV27, with 7 positions matching TRBD1. The germline gives CDR1 MNHEY, CDR2 SMNVEV (reference sequence). The CDR3 has 16 residues. CDR3 bases: TGTGCCAGCAGGTTATCTACCCGGGGGACAGTCTATGGCTACACCTTC. Translation gives CASRLSTRGTVYGYTF.

The CDR3: CASSPPTVSSGANVLTF. In DNA form, the CDR3 reads TGTGCCAGCTCACCACCGACAGTTAGCTCTGGGGCCAACGTCCTGACTTTC. The V gene is TRBV18, the J gene TRBJ2-6; tentatively, D is TRBD1 (5 bases). CDR3 size: 17 residues. With 0 bases removed from V and 0 bases from J, the gap between germline ends came to 9 bases. Per the germline V gene, CDR1 is KGHSH and CDR2 is LQKENI.